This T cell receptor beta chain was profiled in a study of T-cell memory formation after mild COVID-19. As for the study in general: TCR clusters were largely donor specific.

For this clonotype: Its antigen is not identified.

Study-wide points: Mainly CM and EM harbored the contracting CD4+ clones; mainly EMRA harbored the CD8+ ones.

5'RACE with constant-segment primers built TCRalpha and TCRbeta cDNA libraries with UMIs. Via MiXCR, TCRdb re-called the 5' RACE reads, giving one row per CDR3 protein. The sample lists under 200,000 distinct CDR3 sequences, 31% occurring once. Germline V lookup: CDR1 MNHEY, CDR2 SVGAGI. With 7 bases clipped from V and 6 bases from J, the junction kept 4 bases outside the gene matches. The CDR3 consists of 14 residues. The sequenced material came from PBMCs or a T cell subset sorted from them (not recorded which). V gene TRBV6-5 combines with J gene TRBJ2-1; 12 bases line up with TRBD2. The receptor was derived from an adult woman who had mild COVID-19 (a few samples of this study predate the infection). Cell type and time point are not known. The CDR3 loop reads CASNPGLAGNEQFF. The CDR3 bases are TGTGCCAGCAACCCGGGACTAGCGGGCAATGAGCAGTTCTTC.